The 19 T cell receptor beta chains below come from one sample, sequenced in a study of human versus mouse CDR3 diversity and MHC coevolution. Libraries were prepared by immunoSEQ multiplex PCR; TCRdb keeps only in-frame clonotypes and omits some of them. There are roughly 86,000 clones in the sample; roughly 93% occur only once, and 1.3% to 1.5% lies in the top ten. Sequencing was performed on naive CD4+ T cells from blood. Subset: CD45RO-negative CD62L-positive naive CD4 T cells. Source of these receptors: a person aged 25 to 75 in good health.

The chain uses TRBV28 and TRBJ2-5, with D possibly matching TRBD2 (6 bases). V lost 4 bases to trimming and J lost 5 bases, with 11 bases between them. The CDR3 is made up of 13 amino acids. Looked up from germline, CDR1 is MDHEN and CDR2 is SYDVKM. The CDR3 reads CASSSGGVETQYF. For the CDR3, the DNA is TGTGCCAGCAGTTCCGGGGGAGTCGAGACCCAGTACTTC.

DNA of the CDR3: TGTGCCAGCAGTTCCCGACAGTCGAGCTCCTACGAGCAGTACTTC. Protein sequence: CASSSRQSSSYEQYF. This chain joins TRBV6-5 and TRBJ2-7, with D possibly TRBD1 on 5 matching bases. This CDR3 region has 15 residues. Germline lookup yields CDR1 MNHEY and CDR2 SVGAGI. The V gene lost 4 bases and the J gene lost 0 bases, with 13 bases spanning the gap.

V is TRBV28 and J is TRBJ2-7; 10 nucleotides line up with TRBD1. The junction had 5 bases not matched to a gene; V was cut back by 6 bases and J by 3 bases. CDR1 is MDHEN, CDR2 SYDVKM, per germline. This CDR3 spans 14 amino acids. CDR3 residues: CASRRQGAVYEQYF. CDR3 nucleotide sequence: TGTGCCAGCAGACGACAGGGGGCGGTCTACGAGCAGTACTTC.

The chain employs TRBV5-1 and TRBJ2-1; D possibly corresponds to TRBD2 (5 bases). This CDR3 is 15 amino acids long. V lost 4 bases, J lost 0 bases, and 11 bases lay in between. The germline V gene encodes CDR1 SGHRS and CDR2 YFSETQ. The CDR3 DNA follows: TGCGCCAGCAGCGGAAGCGGAGACTCCTACAATGAGCAGTTCTTC. Its translation is CASSGSGDSYNEQFF.

The chain links TRBV7-2 to TRBJ2-5, with unresolved D. The J call is uncertain, as TRBJ2-7 better fits the DNA end. Germline lookup yields CDR1 SGHTA and CDR2 FQGNSA. The length of the CDR3 is 12 residues. The CDR3 sequence: CASSSTDYEQYF. CDR3 nucleotides: TGTGCCAGCAGCTCTACAGACTACGAGCAGTACTTC.

The rearrangement uses TRBV28 and TRBJ1-2; TRBD1 matches 7 bases. The CDR3 consists of 15 residues. Trimming removed 2 bases from V and 1 base from J; junction bases left unmatched: 4. CDR1 and CDR2 (germline): MDHEN, SYDVKM. CDR3 DNA sequence: TGTGCCAGCAGTTTAGGGACAGCGCTTAACTATGGCTACACCTTC. It yields the protein CASSLGTALNYGYTF.

In this sample, this clone turned up once. In DNA form, the CDR3 reads TGTGCCAGCAGCCCTCCTTGGGGAGACACCACTGAAGCTTTCTTT. The encoded protein is CASSPPWGDTTEAFF. The chain couples TRBV5-4 to TRBJ1-1, with D uncertain. The CDR3 has 15 residues. V dropped 4 bases and J dropped 4 bases, with 17 bases sitting between them. Germline CDR1 is SGHNT and CDR2 is YYREEE (reference sequence).

The V call is TRBV27, the J call TRBJ1-6; tentatively, D is TRBD1 (5 bases). V lost 11 bases and J lost 10, with 15 bases in between. Germline-derived CDR1 and CDR2 are MNHEY and SMNVEV (reference sequence). The CDR3 is 12 amino acids. CDR3 amino acids: CASGAGRSPLHF. CDR3 bases: TGTGCCTCTGGGGCCGGTAGGTCACCCCTCCACTTT.

The chain couples TRBV7-3 to TRBJ2-7, with 7 bases aligning to TRBD2. The CDR3 runs to 14 residues. The germline V gene encodes CDR1 SGHTA and CDR2 FQGTGA. The ends lost 2 bases at V and 2 bases at J; junction bases unmatched: 3. The CDR3 sequence is CASSLGGRPYEQYF. The CDR3 DNA reads as TGTGCCAGCAGCTTAGGCGGGAGACCCTACGAGCAGTACTTC.

V usage is TRBV7-3 and J usage is TRBJ2-7; D possibly corresponds to TRBD2 (6 bases). Germline CDR1 SGHTA, CDR2 FQGTGA. This CDR3 is 13 amino acids long. V was cut by 5 bases and J by 2 bases, with 10 bases left in between. The CDR3 DNA reads as TGTGCCAGCAGCCCCGGGGGAACCTACGAGCAGTACTTC. The encoded protein is CASSPGGTYEQYF.

V is TRBV7-2 and J is TRBJ1-1; no reliable D call. Germline CDR1 SGHTA, CDR2 FQGNSA. Trimming took 3 bases from V and 5 from J, leaving 13 bases between them. CDR3 length equals 14 residues. CDR3 in DNA: TGTGCCAGCAGCTTGAAGCGGTCAGAAACTGAAGCTTTCTTT. As protein: CASSLKRSETEAFF.

This rearrangement joins TRBV10-3 to TRBJ2-1, with TRBD2 matching over 10 bases. The CDR3 contains 16 residues. Germline V gene sequence: CDR1 ENHRY, CDR2 SYGVKD. Losses at the gene ends were 8 bases for V and 3 bases for J; bases not matched to a gene: 10. The CDR3: CAIGSHSGRVYNEQFF. In DNA, the CDR3 is TGTGCCATCGGCTCCCACAGCGGGAGGGTCTACAATGAGCAGTTCTTC.

The V call is TRBV7-2, the J call TRBJ2-7; D perhaps matches TRBD1 (5 bases). Germline V CDR1 and CDR2: SGHTA, FQGNSA. The germline V and J ends were trimmed by 1 base and 2 bases, with 9 bases remaining between them. This CDR3 is 14 amino acids long. CDR3 sequence: CASSLVDSTYEQYF. As DNA, the CDR3 is TGTGCCAGCAGCTTAGTAGACAGTACCTACGAGCAGTACTTC.

The chain uses TRBV5-1 and TRBJ1-1; 9 bases map to TRBD1. Trimming at V came to 4 bases and at J to 2 bases, leaving 12 bases not matched to a gene. This CDR3 has 17 amino acids. Germline loops: CDR1 SGHRS, CDR2 YFSETQ. CDR3 bases: TGCGCCAGCAGCACACGGCCGCGGGACAGGGTAAACACTGAAGCTTTCTTT. It encodes CASSTRPRDRVNTEAFF.

J is TRBJ2-2 and V is TRBV13, with a tentative D call TRBD2 (7 bases). CDR1 and CDR2 (germline): PRHDT, FYEKMQ (reference sequence). The CDR3 contains 16 residues. The V end was cut by 4 bases, the J end by 6 bases, with 18 bases between. CDR3 region: CASSYRGAIYSGELFF. The CDR3 nucleotides read TGTGCCAGCAGCTACCGGGGGGCGATCTACTCCGGGGAGCTGTTTTTT.

The chain has TRBV5-1 and TRBJ2-7; 10 nucleotides line up with TRBD1. From germline, CDR1 is SGHRS and CDR2 YFSETQ. The trim removed 3 bases at V and 6 bases at J, leaving 6 bases unmatched. This CDR3 spans 14 amino acids. Here the CDR3 DNA reads TGCGCCAGCAGCTGGGATGGACAGGGGGGCGAGCAGTACTTC. Amino acids: CASSWDGQGGEQYF.

J is TRBJ2-7 and V is TRBV11-3, with D hard to call. There are 12 residues in the CDR3. Germline CDR1 reads SGHNT; CDR2 reads YENEEA. The V and J ends lost 4 bases and 2 bases respectively, with 6 bases between them. The CDR3 loop is CASSSSTYEQYF. The CDR3 DNA follows: TGTGCCAGCAGCTCCTCTACCTACGAGCAGTACTTC.

The chain carries TRBV6-1 and TRBJ2-4; 7 bases agree with TRBD2. Germline V gene sequence: CDR1 MNHNS, CDR2 SASEGT. Trimming at V came to 2 bases and at J to 0 bases, leaving 7 bases not matched to a gene. The CDR3 covers 17 residues. CDR3 bases: TGTGCCAGCAGTGAATGGGGGGGGACCCTAGCCAAAAACATTCAGTACTTC. Translating it yields CASSEWGGTLAKNIQYF.

This sequence joins TRBV18 and TRBJ2-7; 11 bases align to TRBD2. This CDR3 region has 14 residues. Germline CDR1 reads KGHSH; CDR2 reads LQKENI. Trimming cost V 5 bases and J 5 bases; bases outside gene matches: 5. The CDR3 sequence is CASSRTSGRDEQYF. For the CDR3, the DNA is TGTGCCAGCTCAAGAACTAGCGGGAGAGACGAGCAGTACTTC. The complete variable domain, with remaining parts taken from reference TRBV18 and TRBJ2-7, reads NAGVMQNPRHLVRRRGQEARLRCSPMKGHSHVYWYRQLPEEGLKFMVYLQKENIIDESGMPKERFSAEFPKEGPSILRIQQVVRGDSAAYFCASSRTSGRDEQYFGPGTRLTVT.